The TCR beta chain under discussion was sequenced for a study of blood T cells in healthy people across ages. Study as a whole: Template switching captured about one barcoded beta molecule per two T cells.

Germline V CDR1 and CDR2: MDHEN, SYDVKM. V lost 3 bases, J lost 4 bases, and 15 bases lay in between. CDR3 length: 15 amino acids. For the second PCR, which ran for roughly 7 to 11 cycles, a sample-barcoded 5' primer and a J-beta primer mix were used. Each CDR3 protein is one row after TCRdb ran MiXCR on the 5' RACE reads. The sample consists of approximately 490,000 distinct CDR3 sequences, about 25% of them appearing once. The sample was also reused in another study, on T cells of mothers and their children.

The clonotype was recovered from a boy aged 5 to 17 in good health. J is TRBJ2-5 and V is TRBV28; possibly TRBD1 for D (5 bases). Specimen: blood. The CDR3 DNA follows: TGTGCCAGCAGTTTTTTACTATCTAGGGGAGAGACCCAGTACTTC. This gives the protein CASSFLLSRGETQYF.